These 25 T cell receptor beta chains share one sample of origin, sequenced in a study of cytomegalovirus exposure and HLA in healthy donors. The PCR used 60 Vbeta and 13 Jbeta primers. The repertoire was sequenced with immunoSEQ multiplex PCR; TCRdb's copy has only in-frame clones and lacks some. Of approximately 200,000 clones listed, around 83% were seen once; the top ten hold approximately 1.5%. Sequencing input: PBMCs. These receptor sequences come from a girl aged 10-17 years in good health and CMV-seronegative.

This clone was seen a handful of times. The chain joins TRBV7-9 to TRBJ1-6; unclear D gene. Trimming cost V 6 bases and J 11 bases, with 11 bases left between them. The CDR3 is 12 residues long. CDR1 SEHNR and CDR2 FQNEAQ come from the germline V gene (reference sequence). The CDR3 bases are TGTGCCAGCAGTTTCCCCTTCCCACCCCTCCACTTT. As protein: CASSFPFPPLHF.

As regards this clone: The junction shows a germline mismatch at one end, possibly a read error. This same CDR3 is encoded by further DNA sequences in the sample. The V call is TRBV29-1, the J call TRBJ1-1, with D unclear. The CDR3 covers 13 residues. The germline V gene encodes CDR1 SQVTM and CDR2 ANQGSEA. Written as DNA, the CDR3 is TGCAGCGTTGATTCCGGGTTGTACACTGAAGCCTTCTTT. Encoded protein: CSVDSGLYTEAFF.

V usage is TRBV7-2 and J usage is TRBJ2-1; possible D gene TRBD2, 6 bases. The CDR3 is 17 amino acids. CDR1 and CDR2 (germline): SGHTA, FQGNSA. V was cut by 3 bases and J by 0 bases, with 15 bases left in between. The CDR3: CASSLRLDVISYNEQFF. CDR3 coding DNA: TGTGCCAGCAGCTTGAGACTAGACGTTATCTCCTACAATGAGCAGTTCTTC.

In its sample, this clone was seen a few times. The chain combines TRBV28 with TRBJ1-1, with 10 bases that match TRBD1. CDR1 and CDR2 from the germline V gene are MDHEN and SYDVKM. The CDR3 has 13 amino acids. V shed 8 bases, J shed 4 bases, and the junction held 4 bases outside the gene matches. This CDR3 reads CASVRQGATEAFF. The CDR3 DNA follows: TGTGCCAGCGTACGACAGGGGGCCACTGAAGCTTTCTTT.

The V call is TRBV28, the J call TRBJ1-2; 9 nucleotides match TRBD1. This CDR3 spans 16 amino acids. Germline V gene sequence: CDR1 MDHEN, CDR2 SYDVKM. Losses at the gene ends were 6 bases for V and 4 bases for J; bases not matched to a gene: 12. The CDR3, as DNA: TGTGCCAGCAGACAGCCTCTCGGGACAGGGCCCTATGGCTACACCTTC. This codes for CASRQPLGTGPYGYTF.

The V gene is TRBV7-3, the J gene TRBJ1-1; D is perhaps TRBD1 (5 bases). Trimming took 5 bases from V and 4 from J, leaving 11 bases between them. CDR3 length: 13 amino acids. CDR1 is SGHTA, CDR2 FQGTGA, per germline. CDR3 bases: TGTGCCAGCAGCCCCCGGACAATCACTGAAGCTTTCTTT. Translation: CASSPRTITEAFF.

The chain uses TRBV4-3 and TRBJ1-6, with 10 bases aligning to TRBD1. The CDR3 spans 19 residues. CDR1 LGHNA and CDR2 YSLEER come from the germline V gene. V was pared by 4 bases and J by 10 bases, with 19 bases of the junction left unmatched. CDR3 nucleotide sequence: TGCGCCAGCAGCCGAGCCAGCGTTGGACAGGGGGTGAAAGGATCACCCCTCCACTTT. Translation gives CASSRASVGQGVKGSPLHF.

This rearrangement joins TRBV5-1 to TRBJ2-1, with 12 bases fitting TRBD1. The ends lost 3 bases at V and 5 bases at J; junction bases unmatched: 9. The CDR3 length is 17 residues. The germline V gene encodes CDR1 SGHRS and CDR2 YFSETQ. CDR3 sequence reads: CASSSGTGGFWDNEQFF. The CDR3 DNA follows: TGCGCCAGCAGCTCCGGGACAGGGGGCTTTTGGGACAATGAGCAGTTCTTC.

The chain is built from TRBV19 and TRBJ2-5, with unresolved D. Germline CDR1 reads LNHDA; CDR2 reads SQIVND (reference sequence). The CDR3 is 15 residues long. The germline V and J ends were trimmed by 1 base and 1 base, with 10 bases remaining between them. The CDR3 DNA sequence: TGTGCCAGTAGTATAGGCCGGTGGGCCCAAGAGACCCAGTACTTC. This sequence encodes CASSIGRWAQETQYF.

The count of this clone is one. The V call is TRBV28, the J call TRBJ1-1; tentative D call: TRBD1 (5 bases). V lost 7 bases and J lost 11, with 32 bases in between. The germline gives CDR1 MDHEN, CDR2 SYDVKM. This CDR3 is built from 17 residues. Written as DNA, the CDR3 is TGTGCCAGCACCCCTTCCGGAACCTTAAGGGGCCCCGCAAGGGCTTTCTTT. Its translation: CASTPSGTLRGPARAFF.

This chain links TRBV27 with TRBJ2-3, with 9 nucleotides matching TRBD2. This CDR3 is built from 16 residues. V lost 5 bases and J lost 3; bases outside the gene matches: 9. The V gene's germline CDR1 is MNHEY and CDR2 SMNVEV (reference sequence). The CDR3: CASSLNPGLATDTQYF. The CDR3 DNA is TGTGCCAGCAGTCTTAATCCGGGACTAGCTACAGATACGCAGTATTTT.

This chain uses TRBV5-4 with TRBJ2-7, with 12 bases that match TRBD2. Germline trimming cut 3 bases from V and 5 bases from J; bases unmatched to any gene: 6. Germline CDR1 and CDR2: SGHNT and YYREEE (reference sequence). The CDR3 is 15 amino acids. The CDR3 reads CASSSRLAGADEQYF. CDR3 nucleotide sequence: TGTGCCAGCAGCTCTAGACTAGCGGGGGCGGACGAGCAGTACTTC.

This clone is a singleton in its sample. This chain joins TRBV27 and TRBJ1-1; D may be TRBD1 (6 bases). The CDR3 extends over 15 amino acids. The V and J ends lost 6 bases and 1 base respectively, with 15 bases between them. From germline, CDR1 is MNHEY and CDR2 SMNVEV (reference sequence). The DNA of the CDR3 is TGTGCCAGCAGCTGGACAGCTCGGCGGAACACTGAAGCTTTCTTT. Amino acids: CASSWTARRNTEAFF.

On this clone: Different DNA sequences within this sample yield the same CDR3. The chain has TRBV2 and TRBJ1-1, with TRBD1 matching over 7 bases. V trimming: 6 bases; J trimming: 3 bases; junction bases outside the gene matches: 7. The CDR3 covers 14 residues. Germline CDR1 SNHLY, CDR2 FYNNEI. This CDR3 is CASSADRVDTEAFF. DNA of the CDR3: TGTGCCAGCAGCGCCGACAGGGTGGACACTGAAGCTTTCTTT. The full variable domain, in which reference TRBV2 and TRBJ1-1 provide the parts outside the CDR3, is EPEVTQTPSHQVTQMGQEVILRCVPISNHLYFYWYRQILGQKVEFLVSFYNNEISEKSEIFDDQFSVERPDGSNFTLKIRSTKLEDSAMYFCASSADRVDTEAFFGQGTRLTVV.

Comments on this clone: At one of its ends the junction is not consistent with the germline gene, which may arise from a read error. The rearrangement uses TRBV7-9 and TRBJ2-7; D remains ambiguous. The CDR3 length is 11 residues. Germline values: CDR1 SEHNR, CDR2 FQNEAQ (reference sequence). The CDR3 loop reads CSSSSSYEQYF. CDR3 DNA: TGTTCCAGCAGCTCGAGCTACGAGCAGTACTTC. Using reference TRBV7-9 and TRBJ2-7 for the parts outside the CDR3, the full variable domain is DTGVSQNPRHKITKRGQNVTFRCDPISEHNRLYWYRQTLGQGPEFLTYFQNEAQLEKSRLLSDRFSAERPKGSFSTLEIQRTEQGDSAMYLCSSSSSYEQYFGPGTRLTVT.

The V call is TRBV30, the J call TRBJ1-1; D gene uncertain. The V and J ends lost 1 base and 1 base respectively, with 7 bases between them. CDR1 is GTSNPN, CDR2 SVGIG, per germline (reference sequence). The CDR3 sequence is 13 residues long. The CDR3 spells CAWSDYPNTEAFF. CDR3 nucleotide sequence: TGTGCCTGGAGTGACTACCCGAACACTGAAGCTTTCTTT. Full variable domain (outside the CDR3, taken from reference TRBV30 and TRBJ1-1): SQTIHQWPATLVQPVGSPLSLECTVEGTSNPNLYWYRQAAGRGLQLLFYSVGIGQISSEVPQNLSASRPQDRQFILSSKKLLLSDSGFYLCAWSDYPNTEAFFGQGTRLTVV.

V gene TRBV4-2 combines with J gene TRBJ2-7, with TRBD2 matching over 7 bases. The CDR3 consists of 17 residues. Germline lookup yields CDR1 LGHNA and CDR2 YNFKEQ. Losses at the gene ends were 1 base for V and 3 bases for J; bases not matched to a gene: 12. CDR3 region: CASSQGRIDRTSYEQYF. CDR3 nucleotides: TGTGCCAGCAGCCAAGGCCGGATCGATCGGACTAGCTACGAGCAGTACTTC.

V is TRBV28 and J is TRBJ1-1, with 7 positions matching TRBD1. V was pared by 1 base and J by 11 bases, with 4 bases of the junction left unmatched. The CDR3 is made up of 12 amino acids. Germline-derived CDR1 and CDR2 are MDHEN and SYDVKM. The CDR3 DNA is TGTGCCAGCAGTTTATTGGGACAGCAGGCTTTCTTT. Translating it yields CASSLLGQQAFF. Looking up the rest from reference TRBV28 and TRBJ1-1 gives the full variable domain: DVKVTQSSRYLVKRTGEKVFLECVQDMDHENMFWYRQDPGLGLRLIYFSYDVKMKEKGDIPEGYSVSREKKERFSLILESASTNQTSMYLCASSLLGQQAFFGQGTRLTVV.

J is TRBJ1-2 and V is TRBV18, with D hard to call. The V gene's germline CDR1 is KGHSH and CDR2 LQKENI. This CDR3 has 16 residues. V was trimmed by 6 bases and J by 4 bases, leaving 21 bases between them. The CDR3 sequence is CASSGVGGAASYGYTF. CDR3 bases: TGTGCCAGCTCTGGAGTTGGCGGAGCCGCATCCTATGGCTACACCTTC.

The CDR3 coding sequence is TGTGCCTGGAGTCCGGTCATCCAAAACTACGAGCAGTACTTC. Protein product: CAWSPVIQNYEQYF. The J gene is TRBJ2-7, the V gene TRBV30; D not certain. Trimming removed 2 bases at V and 3 bases at J, with 14 bases between. CDR3 length: 14 amino acids. Germline CDR1 reads GTSNPN; CDR2 reads SVGIG (reference sequence).

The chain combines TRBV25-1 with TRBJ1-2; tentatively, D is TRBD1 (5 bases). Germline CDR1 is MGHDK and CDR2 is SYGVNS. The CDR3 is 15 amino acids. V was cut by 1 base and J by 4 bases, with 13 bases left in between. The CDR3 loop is CASSEWLGRAYGYTF. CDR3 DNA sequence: TGTGCCAGCAGTGAATGGCTGGGGCGCGCCTATGGCTACACCTTC.

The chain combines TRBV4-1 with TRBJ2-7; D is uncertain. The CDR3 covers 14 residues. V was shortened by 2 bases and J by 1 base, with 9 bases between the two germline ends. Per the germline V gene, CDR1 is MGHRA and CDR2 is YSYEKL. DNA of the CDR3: TGCGCCAGCAGCCAAATCCTCAGTTCCTACGAGCAGTACTTC. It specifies CASSQILSSYEQYF.

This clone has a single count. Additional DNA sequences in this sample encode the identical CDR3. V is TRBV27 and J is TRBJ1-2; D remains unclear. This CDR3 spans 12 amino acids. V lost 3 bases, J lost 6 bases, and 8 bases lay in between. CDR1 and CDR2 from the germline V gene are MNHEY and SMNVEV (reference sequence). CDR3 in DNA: TGTGCCAGCAGTTTTGGCGGGGATGGCTACACCTTC. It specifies CASSFGGDGYTF.

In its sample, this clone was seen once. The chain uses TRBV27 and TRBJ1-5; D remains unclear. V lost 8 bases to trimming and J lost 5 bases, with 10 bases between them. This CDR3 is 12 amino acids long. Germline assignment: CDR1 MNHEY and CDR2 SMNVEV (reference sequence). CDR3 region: CASGHQDQPQHF. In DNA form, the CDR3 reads TGTGCCAGCGGCCACCAAGATCAGCCCCAGCATTTT.

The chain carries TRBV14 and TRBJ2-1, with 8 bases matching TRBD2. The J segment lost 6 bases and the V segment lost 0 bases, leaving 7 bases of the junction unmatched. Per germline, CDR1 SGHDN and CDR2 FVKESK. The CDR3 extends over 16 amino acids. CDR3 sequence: CASSQDVAGLANEQFF. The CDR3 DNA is TGTGCCAGCAGCCAAGACGTAGCGGGATTAGCCAATGAGCAGTTCTTC.